These 7 T cell receptor beta chains originate from one sample sequenced in a study of post-analysis software for immune sequencing data. Notes on the study in general: TRBV segments more frequent in patients than in controls numbered five and included TRBV5-6, TRBV5-1 and TRBV20-1.

Unique molecular identifiers tagged the TCR beta cDNA libraries. Via MiXCR, TCRdb re-called the PCR reads, giving one row per CDR3 protein. The sample holds 700,000 to 900,000 distinct CDR3 sequences, roughly 50% seen once. Their antigen targets remain unknown. Sequencing was carried out using blood. The source of these receptors is a girl aged 5-17 years with multiple sclerosis.

A note on this clonotype: The germline gene is not matched at one end of the junction; a read error may be the cause. This chain joins TRBV27 and TRBJ2-1; 9 bases line up with TRBD2. Looked up from germline, CDR1 is MNHEY and CDR2 is SMNVEV (reference sequence). This CDR3 contains 15 residues. The CDR3 nucleotides read TGTACCAGCAGTTCTAGCGGGGTCGGTTTAAATGAGCAGTTCTTC. This translates into CTSSSSGVGLNEQFF.

The V and J genes are TRBV9 and TRBJ2-1; D remains unclear. This CDR3 has 18 amino acids. Germline V gives CDR1 SGDLS, CDR2 YYNGEE. Trimming took 0 bases from V and 3 from J, leaving 19 bases between them. The CDR3 bases are TGTGCCAGCAGCGTAGCTACGGCGACCCCTCTCCACTACAATGAGCAGTTCTTC. It is translated as CASSVATATPLHYNEQFF.

This clonotype has just a few counts. The chain links TRBV7-6 to TRBJ2-5; maybe TRBD2 (5 bases). The length of the CDR3 is 14 residues. V gave up 1 base and J gave up 5 bases, with 11 bases separating them. Germline loops: CDR1 SGHVS, CDR2 FNYEAQ. In DNA, the CDR3 is TGTGCCAGCAGCTTAGTTGCGGAGCGGGAGACCCAGTACTTC. This encodes CASSLVAERETQYF.

The chain is built from TRBV19 and TRBJ2-7, with 8 bases matching TRBD2. This CDR3 is built from 15 residues. Per the germline V gene, CDR1 is LNHDA and CDR2 is SQIVND (reference sequence). V was clipped by 6 bases and J by 2 bases; unmatched bases: 9. The CDR3 region is CASSPSIAGTYEQYF. CDR3 nucleotide sequence: TGTGCCAGTAGCCCCTCGATAGCGGGGACCTACGAGCAGTACTTC.

This clonotype was counted a few times. The CDR3 DNA reads as TGCAGCGTTGAGGGGGCTCGCACAGATACGCAGTATTTT. Amino acid sequence: CSVEGARTDTQYF. The gene calls are TRBV29-1 and TRBJ2-3; TRBD1 might be the D (6 bases). V was cut by 3 bases and J by 1 base, with 8 bases left in between. The germline gives CDR1 SQVTM, CDR2 ANQGSEA. CDR3 length: 13 amino acids.

The V and J genes are TRBV29-1 and TRBJ1-2; TRBD1 is a possible D gene (6 bases). The CDR3 totals 16 residues. Germline CDR1 reads SQVTM; CDR2 reads ANQGSEA. V gave up 0 bases and J gave up 1 base, with 15 bases separating them. The chain's CDR3 is CSVEDPRGPFNYGYTF. The DNA of the CDR3 is TGCAGCGTTGAAGATCCCAGGGGACCGTTTAACTATGGCTACACCTTC.

The chain links TRBV28 to TRBJ2-5; 13 bases fit TRBD2. With V trimmed by 8 bases and J by 5 bases, 11 bases remained unmatched. CDR3 length: 16 residues. Germline V gene lookup returns CDR1 MDHEN and CDR2 SYDVKM. CDR3 sequence reads: CASGRSLAGGVETQYF. The CDR3 nucleotides read TGTGCCAGCGGCCGTTCACTAGCGGGAGGGGTGGAGACCCAGTACTTC.